Following are 22 T cell receptor beta chains from one sample sequenced in a study of cytomegalovirus exposure and HLA in healthy donors. PCR primers comprised 60 Vbeta and 13 Jbeta primers. Generated by immunoSEQ multiplex PCR, the TCRdb table keeps only in-frame clones and is missing some. The sample totals about 82,000 clones; its top ten clones hold 1.1%. The sequencing input was PBMCs. Receptors were obtained from a woman aged 30 to 39 in good health and CMV-seronegative.

This CDR3 is CATSGPPGRGMTNEKLFF. The DNA of the CDR3 is TGTGCCACCAGCGGACCTCCGGGCAGGGGAATGACTAATGAAAAACTGTTTTTT. V gene TRBV15 combines with J gene TRBJ1-4, with a possible D match to TRBD1 (6 bases). The germline V gene encodes CDR1 LNHNV and CDR2 YYDKDF (reference sequence). Trimming removed 5 bases at V and 2 bases at J, with 21 bases between. CDR3 length equals 18 residues. Complete variable domain (other parts from reference TRBV15 and TRBJ1-4): DAMVIQNPRYQVTQFGKPVTLSCSQTLNHNVMYWYQQKSSQAPKLLFHYYDKDFNNEADTPDNFQSRRPNTSFCFLDIRSPGLGDTAMYLCATSGPPGRGMTNEKLFFGSGTQLSVL.

J is TRBJ1-3 and V is TRBV18, with 7 bases lining up with TRBD1. The CDR3 contains 19 residues. The V gene end was trimmed by 4 bases and the J gene end by 7 bases; junction bases not matched to a gene: 22. Germline lookup yields CDR1 KGHSH and CDR2 LQKENI. CDR3 protein: CASSREPQGSRYQWNTIYF. For the CDR3, the DNA is TGTGCCAGCTCACGAGAGCCACAGGGGTCCCGCTATCAATGGAACACCATATATTTT.

The CDR3 is CASRNHRENTEAFF. The CDR3 DNA is TGCGCCAGCAGGAATCACAGGGAGAACACTGAAGCTTTCTTT. The genes are TRBV5-1 and TRBJ1-1; D possibly corresponds to TRBD1 (6 bases). The CDR3 runs 14 residues. Trimming pared 5 bases from V and 1 base from J, leaving 12 bases between. CDR1 is SGHRS and CDR2 is YFSETQ in the germline V gene.

The chain links TRBV6-1 to TRBJ2-7; 9 nucleotides line up with TRBD2. CDR3 length equals 13 residues. Germline CDR1 is MNHNS and CDR2 is SASEGT. Unmatched junction bases numbered 5, after V lost 4 bases and J lost 7 bases. The CDR3 spells CASSGVAGEEQYF. The CDR3 nucleotides are TGTGCCAGCAGTGGTGTAGCGGGAGAAGAGCAGTACTTC.

The chain is built from TRBV4-1 and TRBJ2-7; 11 bases agree with TRBD2. This CDR3 is 16 amino acids long. V trimming: 1 base; J trimming: 4 bases; junction bases outside the gene matches: 6. Germline CDR1 MGHRA, CDR2 YSYEKL. CDR3 region: CASSQGATSGGYEQYF. The CDR3 bases are TGCGCCAGCAGCCAAGGAGCAACTAGCGGGGGATACGAGCAGTACTTC.

This chain connects TRBV29-1 to TRBJ2-1, with 7 bases lining up with TRBD1. J gave up 7 bases and V 6 bases, and 0 bases lay outside the gene matches. Germline V lookup: CDR1 SQVTM, CDR2 ANQGSEA. This CDR3 spans 10 amino acids. The CDR3 reads CSVTGNEQFF. The CDR3 DNA sequence: TGCAGCGTGACAGGGAATGAGCAGTTCTTC.

The chain joins TRBV18 to TRBJ2-6, with 7 nucleotides matching TRBD1. Germline CDR1 KGHSH, CDR2 LQKENI. J lost 4 bases, V lost 3 bases, and 9 bases had no gene match. This CDR3 is built from 17 residues. CDR3 in amino acids: CASSPRDRVSGANVLTF. The CDR3 coding sequence is TGTGCCAGCTCACCTCGAGACAGGGTATCCGGGGCCAACGTCCTGACTTTC.

This chain uses TRBV7-6 with TRBJ2-1, with 8 bases that match TRBD1. CDR1 and CDR2 (germline): SGHVS, FNYEAQ. V lost 5 bases, J lost 4 bases, and 4 bases stayed unmatched. This CDR3 region has 14 residues. CDR3 sequence: CASSQRTGYNEQFF. The CDR3 bases are TGTGCCAGCAGCCAGCGGACAGGGTACAATGAGCAGTTCTTC.

The chain combines TRBV5-1 with TRBJ2-7; 7 nucleotides agree with TRBD1. The CDR3 covers 14 residues. Germline V CDR1 and CDR2: SGHRS, YFSETQ. Trimming took 2 bases from V and 6 from J; bases not matched to a gene: 8. CDR3 protein: CASSLGQVLSEQYF. DNA of the CDR3: TGCGCCAGCAGCTTAGGACAGGTTTTAAGCGAGCAGTACTTC.

The rearrangement links TRBV30 to TRBJ1-1, with a tentative D call TRBD1 (5 bases). The CDR3 has 13 residues. The V end lost 5 bases, the J end lost 5 bases, and 15 bases lay between the germline ends. Germline CDR1 reads GTSNPN; CDR2 reads SVGIG (reference sequence). CDR3 nucleotides: TGTGCCTGGGCCGTCGGGGGGAGGACTGAAGCTTTCTTT. Protein product: CAWAVGGRTEAFF.

V gene TRBV5-1 combines with J gene TRBJ1-1; D unclear. The CDR3 length is 16 residues. Trimming stripped 0 bases from V and 3 bases from J, with 15 bases between. CDR1 is SGHRS and CDR2 is YFSETQ in the germline V gene. CDR3 in amino acids: CASSLGLGAGDTEAFF. The DNA for the CDR3 is TGCGCCAGCAGCTTGGGCCTTGGTGCCGGGGACACTGAAGCTTTCTTT.

The chain uses TRBV5-1 and TRBJ2-3; TRBD2 aligns across 8 bases. Germline loops: CDR1 SGHRS, CDR2 YFSETQ. The CDR3 extends over 15 amino acids. Losses at the gene ends were 0 bases for V and 1 base for J; bases not matched to a gene: 1. For the CDR3, the DNA is TGCGCCAGCAGCTTGGTGCGGGGGGGCACAGATACGCAGTATTTT. Its translation: CASSLVRGGTDTQYF.

The chain links TRBV18 to TRBJ2-5; the D gene is possibly TRBD1 (5 bases). Trimming took 2 bases from V and 2 from J, leaving 12 bases between them. Germline V gene lookup returns CDR1 KGHSH and CDR2 LQKENI. The CDR3 is 15 amino acids. CDR3 protein: CASSPILQEQETQYF. In DNA form, the CDR3 reads TGTGCCAGCTCACCAATCCTACAGGAACAAGAGACCCAGTACTTC.

The CDR3 protein is CASIRLPGQGTGELFF. CDR3 in DNA: TGTGCCAGCATCCGCCTACCGGGACAGGGTACCGGGGAGCTGTTTTTT. The chain employs TRBV6-4 and TRBJ2-2; 9 bases match TRBD1. Germline CDR1 is MRHNA and CDR2 is SNTAGT. This CDR3 has 16 residues. V shed 7 bases and J 5 bases; nucleotides not matched to a gene: 11.

This chain uses TRBV6-1 with TRBJ1-2; TRBD1 matches at 10 bases. This CDR3 spans 15 amino acids. The ends lost 2 bases at V and 6 bases at J; junction bases unmatched: 6. CDR1 and CDR2 (germline): MNHNS, SASEGT. CDR3 residues: CASSEPGQGKNGYTF. The CDR3 nucleotides read TGTGCCAGCAGTGAACCGGGACAGGGGAAGAATGGCTACACCTTC.

This chain links TRBV5-1 with TRBJ2-1, with D maybe TRBD1 (5 bases). Trimming took 5 bases from V and 8 from J, leaving 17 bases between them. The CDR3 has 14 amino acids. The germline gives CDR1 SGHRS, CDR2 YFSETQ. This CDR3 is CASRAGRVLYEQFF. CDR3 bases: TGCGCCAGCAGGGCTGGCAGGGTTTTATATGAGCAGTTCTTC. The full variable domain, in which reference TRBV5-1 and TRBJ2-1 provide the parts outside the CDR3, is KAGVTQTPRYLIKTRGQQVTLSCSPISGHRSVSWYQQTPGQGLQFLFEYFSETQRNKGNFPGRFSGRQFSNSRSEMNVSTLELGDSALYLCASRAGRVLYEQFFGPGTRLTVL.

The rearrangement links TRBV30 to TRBJ2-1; 7 bases agree with TRBD1. Per germline, CDR1 GTSNPN and CDR2 SVGIG (reference sequence). The V gene end was trimmed by 8 bases and the J gene end by 0 bases; junction bases not matched to a gene: 10. There are 15 residues in the CDR3. The CDR3 coding sequence is TGTGCCGGCACGACGGGACAGCGCTCCTACAATGAGCAGTTCTTC. Residues: CAGTTGQRSYNEQFF.

The J gene is TRBJ2-5, the V gene TRBV30, with TRBD2 identical over 8 bases. Germline-derived CDR1 and CDR2 are GTSNPN and SVGIG (reference sequence). The CDR3 contains 13 residues. Trimming cost V 6 bases and J 3 bases; bases outside gene matches: 6. The CDR3 region is CACGGLVKETQYF. DNA for the CDR3: TGTGCCTGCGGGGGACTAGTAAAAGAGACCCAGTACTTC.

This chain's CDR3 is CAWSGLSGKNSYNEQFF. CDR3 sequence (DNA): TGTGCCTGGAGTGGACTTAGCGGGAAGAATTCCTACAATGAGCAGTTCTTC. The chain joins TRBV30 to TRBJ2-1; 8 bases fit TRBD2. The CDR3 length is 17 residues. J lost 1 base, V lost 1 base, and 9 bases had no gene match. Per germline, CDR1 GTSNPN and CDR2 SVGIG (reference sequence).

The rearrangement uses TRBV28 and TRBJ2-5; 7 bases line up with TRBD1. Germline CDR1 MDHEN, CDR2 SYDVKM. The CDR3 loop spans 13 amino acids. Losses at the gene ends were 5 bases for V and 5 bases for J; bases not matched to a gene: 5. This chain's CDR3 is CASSKGARETQYF. As DNA, the CDR3 is TGTGCCAGCAGTAAGGGGGCGAGGGAGACCCAGTACTTC.

This sequence joins TRBV5-5 and TRBJ1-1; maybe TRBD1 (5 bases). Between the trimmed V and J ends, which lost 6 bases and 6 bases, there was a span of 12 bases. This CDR3 is 12 amino acids long. Germline assignment: CDR1 SGHKS and CDR2 YYEKEE (reference sequence). CDR3 region: CASTLPGPEAFF. The CDR3 DNA follows: TGTGCCAGCACCCTCCCAGGGCCTGAAGCTTTCTTT. Full variable domain (rest looked up from reference TRBV5-5 and TRBJ1-1): DAGVTQSPTHLIKTRGQQVTLRCSPISGHKSVSWYQQVLGQGPQFIFQYYEKEERGRGNFPDRFSARQFPNYSSELNVNALLLGDSALYLCASTLPGPEAFFGQGTRLTVV.

This rearrangement joins TRBV30 to TRBJ1-1; D is ambiguous. Germline V gene lookup returns CDR1 GTSNPN and CDR2 SVGIG (reference sequence). There are 12 residues in the CDR3. The V end lost 3 bases, the J end lost 8 bases, and 13 bases lay between the germline ends. CDR3 residues: CAWSDGRPEAFF. The CDR3 nucleotides are TGTGCCTGGAGCGACGGGAGGCCAGAAGCTTTCTTT. Drawing the rest from reference TRBV30 and TRBJ1-1, the complete variable domain is SQTIHQWPATLVQPVGSPLSLECTVEGTSNPNLYWYRQAAGRGLQLLFYSVGIGQISSEVPQNLSASRPQDRQFILSSKKLLLSDSGFYLCAWSDGRPEAFFGQGTRLTVV.